The source of this TCR beta chain is a study of cytomegalovirus exposure and HLA in healthy donors. Germline CDR1 LGHNA, CDR2 YSLEER. The trim removed 0 bases at V and 4 bases at J, leaving 6 bases unmatched. This CDR3 is 18 amino acids long. The PCR made use of 60 Vbeta and 13 Jbeta primers. The repertoire was sequenced with immunoSEQ multiplex PCR; TCRdb's copy has only in-frame clones and lacks some. Here the sample spans around 170,000 clones, over 70% being singletons. This clonotype was obtained from a man aged 45-65 years in good health and CMV-seronegative. The sequencing input was PBMCs. This chain connects TRBV4-3 to TRBJ2-1, with 13 bases that match TRBD2. CDR3 amino acids: CASSQDPTSGGIYNEQFF. CDR3 nucleotides: TGCGCCAGCAGCCAAGACCCGACTAGCGGGGGGATATACAATGAGCAGTTCTTC.